The 15 T cell receptor beta chains given below trace back to one sample, sequenced in a study of blood T cell repertoires in COVID-19. Sequencing used immunoSEQ multiplex PCR; TCRdb keeps in-frame clones, though not all of them. The data show approximately 200,000 clones, 79% seen once. Sample: peripheral blood. The origin of the receptors is a man between 60 and 70 years old with active or convalescent COVID-19.

This sequence joins TRBV5-1 and TRBJ2-6; 10 bases match TRBD1. The V and J ends lost 4 bases and 2 bases, in that order; junction bases with no gene match: 9. Per germline, CDR1 SGHRS and CDR2 YFSETQ. The CDR3 is 18 amino acids. The CDR3 is CASSVIGTGVPGANVLTF. Written as DNA, the CDR3 is TGCGCCAGCAGCGTCATTGGGACAGGGGTCCCTGGGGCCAACGTCCTGACTTTC. Full variable domain (remainder filled in from reference TRBV5-1 and TRBJ2-6): KAGVTQTPRYLIKTRGQQVTLSCSPISGHRSVSWYQQTPGQGLQFLFEYFSETQRNKGNFPGRFSGRQFSNSRSEMNVSTLELGDSALYLCASSVIGTGVPGANVLTFGAGSRLTVL.

The chain combines TRBV14 with TRBJ2-3; no reliable D call. The germline V gene encodes CDR1 SGHDN and CDR2 FVKESK. The germline V and J ends were trimmed by 3 bases and 2 bases, with 15 bases remaining between them. The CDR3 has 16 amino acids. CDR3 DNA: TGTGCCAGCAGCCATTCGCCGGAACTAATCACAGATACGCAGTATTTT. Translation gives CASSHSPELITDTQYF. The full variable domain, with the rest looked up from reference TRBV14 and TRBJ2-3, is EAGVTQFPSHSVIEKGQTVTLRCDPISGHDNLYWYRRVMGKEIKFLLHFVKESKQDESGMPNNRFLAERTGGTYSTLKVQPAELEDSGVYFCASSHSPELITDTQYFGPGTRLTVL.

This chain links TRBV6-5 with TRBJ2-1; possible D gene TRBD1, 6 bases. Germline-derived CDR1 and CDR2 are MNHEY and SVGAGI. The CDR3 consists of 12 residues. V was cut by 4 bases and J by 9 bases, with 10 bases left in between. CDR3 nucleotides: TGTGCCAGCAGTTTTCAGGGGCGTGAGCAGTTCTTC. This sequence encodes CASSFQGREQFF.

This clone was found a few times. The chain couples TRBV12-3 or TRBV12-4 to TRBJ1-2, with 7 positions matching TRBD1. V lost 6 bases to trimming and J lost 3 bases; unmatched junction nucleotides: 4. The length of the CDR3 is 13 residues. CDR3 amino acids: CASSRQGDYGYTF. The CDR3 region has the DNA TGTGCCAGCAGCCGACAGGGCGACTATGGCTACACCTTC.

The sample holds many counts of this clone. The sample contains more than one DNA sequence encoding this CDR3. This chain connects TRBV2 to TRBJ1-2, with D possibly TRBD1 on 5 matching bases. V was pared by 3 bases and J by 3 bases, with 8 bases between. Germline loops: CDR1 SNHLY, CDR2 FYNNEI. The CDR3 sequence is 13 residues long. This CDR3 is CASSESRDYGYTF. The CDR3, as DNA: TGTGCCAGCAGTGAGTCCAGGGACTATGGCTACACCTTC.

V gene TRBV7-8 combines with J gene TRBJ2-2; the D gene is possibly TRBD2 (5 bases). CDR1 is SGHVS, CDR2 FQNEAQ, per germline. Trimming removed 5 bases from V and 1 base from J, with 11 bases in between. There are 15 residues in the CDR3. The CDR3 sequence is CASSPTGGNTGELFF. Here the CDR3 DNA reads TGTGCCAGCAGCCCAACCGGAGGGAACACCGGGGAGCTGTTTTTT.

The V call is TRBV6-2 or TRBV6-3, the J call TRBJ2-2, with TRBD2 as a possible D gene (6 bases). V lost 4 bases to trimming and J lost 0 bases, with 18 bases between them. CDR3 length: 18 amino acids. CDR1 MNHEY and CDR2 SVGEGT come from the germline V gene. CDR3 in DNA: TGTGCCAGCAGTTCCGCCCCCGGAGGCGGGGCGAACACCGGGGAGCTGTTTTTT. Translated: CASSSAPGGGANTGELFF.

The genes are TRBV5-1 and TRBJ2-2; TRBD2 aligns across 15 bases. The CDR3 runs to 18 residues. The J segment lost 0 bases and the V segment lost 4 bases, leaving 4 bases of the junction unmatched. Germline V gene data show CDR1 as SGHRS and CDR2 as YFSETQ. The CDR3 DNA is TGCGCCAGCAGCGTACGGACTAGCGGGGGGGCGAACACCGGGGAGCTGTTTTTT. It translates to CASSVRTSGGANTGELFF. The variable domain in full, with the rest retrieved from reference TRBV5-1 and TRBJ2-2, is KAGVTQTPRYLIKTRGQQVTLSCSPISGHRSVSWYQQTPGQGLQFLFEYFSETQRNKGNFPGRFSGRQFSNSRSEMNVSTLELGDSALYLCASSVRTSGGANTGELFFGEGSRLTVL.

CDR3 in amino acids: CASSQAGPPSEQFF. CDR3 nucleotide sequence: TGTGCCAGCAGCCAGGCGGGCCCCCCTAGTGAGCAGTTCTTC. The chain joins TRBV28 to TRBJ2-1; D might be TRBD2 (5 bases). Trimming removed 6 bases at V and 9 bases at J, with 18 bases between. The CDR3 is 14 amino acids. Germline V gene sequence: CDR1 MDHEN, CDR2 SYDVKM.

This clone was counted a single time. The chain joins TRBV27 to TRBJ2-7, with a weak D call TRBD2 (5 bases). Trimming took off 6 bases at V and 1 base at J, with 13 bases between the two ends. Germline V lookup: CDR1 MNHEY, CDR2 SMNVEV (reference sequence). The CDR3 is made up of 14 amino acids. DNA of the CDR3: TGTGCCAGCAGAGCGGTCTCTCTTTCCTACGAGCAGTACTTC. This gives the protein CASRAVSLSYEQYF.

The chain employs TRBV6-6 and TRBJ1-3, with 7 bases matching TRBD1. The CDR3 is 14 residues long. With 8 bases clipped from V and 4 bases from J, the junction kept 8 bases outside the gene matches. Per germline, CDR1 MNHNY and CDR2 SVGAGI (reference sequence). The CDR3 reads CASYPTGIGNTIYF. Written as DNA, the CDR3 is TGTGCCAGCTACCCGACAGGGATCGGAAACACCATATATTTT.

This chain connects TRBV7-2 to TRBJ2-5, with D possibly TRBD2 on 6 matching bases. Trimming removed 0 bases from V and 5 bases from J, with 19 bases in between. Germline CDR1 reads SGHTA; CDR2 reads FQGNSA. The CDR3 has 17 residues. The DNA of the CDR3 is TGTGCCAGCAGCTTAGCTTTATTCCTCCGGACTACGGAGACCCAGTACTTC. Protein: CASSLALFLRTTETQYF. Using reference TRBV7-2 and TRBJ2-5 for the parts outside the CDR3, the full variable domain is GAGVSQSPSNKVTEKGKDVELRCDPISGHTALYWYRQSLGQGLEFLIYFQGNSAPDKSGLPSDRFSAERTGGSVSTLTIQRTQQEDSAVYLCASSLALFLRTTETQYFGPGTRLLVL.

The rearrangement uses TRBV6-6 and TRBJ2-1; TRBD2 agrees at 9 bases. This CDR3 spans 13 amino acids. V lost 5 bases and J lost 8; bases outside the gene matches: 4. Germline V lookup: CDR1 MNHNY, CDR2 SVGAGI (reference sequence). The CDR3 nucleotides read TGTGCCAGCAGTAGACTAGCGGTGGATGAGCAGTTCTTC. It codes for CASSRLAVDEQFF.

V gene TRBV5-5 combines with J gene TRBJ2-1; D might be TRBD2 (7 bases). The V end lost 2 bases, the J end lost 8 bases, and 17 bases lay between the germline ends. The CDR3 length is 15 residues. Per the germline V gene, CDR1 is SGHKS and CDR2 is YYEKEE (reference sequence). CDR3 DNA: TGTGCCAGCAGCTTTGAGGGGGGGGCGAGTGATGAGCAGTTCTTC. Translated, it gives CASSFEGGASDEQFF.

Here the CDR3 reads CASRYRDSPEAFF. Written as DNA, the CDR3 is TGCGCCAGCAGATACCGGGACAGCCCTGAAGCTTTCTTT. V and J are TRBV5-1 and TRBJ1-1; TRBD1 matches 7 bases. The CDR3 length is 13 residues. J was trimmed by 6 bases and V by 5 bases; bases with no gene match: 7. In germline, CDR1 is SGHRS, CDR2 YFSETQ.